The 18 T cell receptor beta chains below come from one sample, sequenced in a study of T-cell memory formation after mild COVID-19. TCRdb analysed the 5' RACE reads with MiXCR anew, one entry per CDR3 protein. Seen here are 250,000 to 400,000 distinct CDR3 sequences, approximately 14% observed once, and the top ten hold approximately 22%. The sample consisted of PBMCs or a T cell subset sorted from them (not recorded which). The receptors derive from a man aged 18 to 30 who had mild COVID-19 (a few samples of this study predate the infection). Cell type and time point are not known.

Note on this clonotype: Likely a read error: the CDR3 ends without its conserved phenylalanine or tryptophan. It is unclear where the CDR3 begins or ends on the DNA, so no DNA is shown, and the CDR3 is as TCRdb lists it. CDR3 in amino acids: CASSEGPLLKLAI. The genes are TRBV6-1 and TRBJ1-1. CDR1 is MNHNS, CDR2 SASEGT, per germline. The CDR3 spans 13 amino acids, including both terminal residues.

This clonotype was detected only once. The chain is built from TRBV5-4 and TRBJ2-1, with 9 bases aligning to TRBD2. J lost 8 bases, V lost 0 bases, and 6 bases had no gene match. The germline gives CDR1 SGHNT, CDR2 YYREEE (reference sequence). The CDR3 consists of 15 residues. CDR3 nucleotide sequence: TGTGCCAGCAGCTTGGCCGGTAGCGGGGGCTATGAGCAGTTCTTC. It is translated as CASSLAGSGGYEQFF.

The V and J genes are TRBV20-1 and TRBJ2-7; D is ambiguous. V lost 0 bases and J 6 bases, leaving 12 bases between the germline ends. This CDR3 is built from 13 residues. CDR1 is DFQATT, CDR2 SNEGSKA, per germline (reference sequence). The CDR3 DNA sequence: TGCAGTGCTAGAGATCTGGGATCACGCGAGCAGTACGTC. Translated: CSARDLGSREQYV.

In this sample, this clonotype turned up a few times. This sequence joins TRBV5-1 and TRBJ2-3; tentative D call: TRBD2 (5 bases). The V gene lost 4 bases and the J gene lost 2 bases, with 11 bases spanning the gap. CDR3 length: 14 residues. CDR1 and CDR2 (germline): SGHRS, YFSETQ. CDR3 loop: CASSPERSTDTQYF. Here the CDR3 DNA reads TGCGCCAGCAGCCCTGAGCGGTCCACAGATACGCAGTATTTT.

This clonotype was detected a few times. The chain links TRBV10-3 to TRBJ1-2, with unresolved D. This CDR3 comprises 15 residues. V shed 0 bases and J shed 4 bases, with 12 bases lying between them. CDR1 and CDR2 (germline): ENHRY, SYGVKD. The CDR3 sequence: CAISESGPLGYGYTF. In DNA, the CDR3 is TGTGCCATCAGTGAGTCGGGCCCCTTAGGCTATGGCTACACCTTC.

This clonotype has a handful of counts. The J gene is TRBJ1-6, the V gene TRBV7-9, with D maybe TRBD1 (6 bases). V gave up 2 bases and J gave up 13 bases, with 6 bases separating them. The germline CDR1 and CDR2 sequences are SEHNR and FQNEAQ (reference sequence). The CDR3 loop spans 11 amino acids. The CDR3 sequence: CASSLRGPLHF. For the CDR3, the DNA is TGTGCCAGCAGCTTAAGGGGGCCCCTCCACTTT.

The chain joins TRBV10-3 to TRBJ2-3, with 9 bases that match TRBD1. Trimming cost V 6 bases and J 5 bases; bases outside gene matches: 3. CDR1 and CDR2 (germline): ENHRY, SYGVKD. The CDR3 contains 13 residues. This CDR3 reads CAIRTGQGDTQYF. The CDR3 nucleotides are TGTGCCATCAGGACGGGACAGGGAGATACGCAGTATTTT.

The table lists this clonotype with many counts. The rearrangement uses TRBV4-1 and TRBJ2-1, with 7 bases aligning to TRBD2. V was clipped by 4 bases and J by 8 bases; unmatched bases: 2. The CDR3 contains 12 residues. Germline V gene sequence: CDR1 MGHRA, CDR2 YSYEKL. CDR3 sequence: CASSPTSHEQFF. The CDR3 DNA follows: TGCGCCAGCAGCCCGACTAGCCATGAGCAGTTCTTC.

This clonotype was found a few times. This rearrangement joins TRBV20-1 to TRBJ1-4; no definite D call. This CDR3 is built from 13 residues. V was pared by 4 bases and J by 1 base, with 7 bases between. CDR1 DFQATT and CDR2 SNEGSKA come from the germline V gene (reference sequence). CDR3 loop: CSAKRGTNEKLFF. CDR3 nucleotide sequence: TGCAGTGCTAAACGGGGAACTAATGAAAAACTGTTTTTT.

This rearrangement joins TRBV10-2 to TRBJ2-7, with D perhaps matching TRBD2 (6 bases). Germline CDR1 reads WSHSY; CDR2 reads SAAADI. This CDR3 has 13 amino acids. V lost 10 bases, J lost 0 bases, and 13 bases lay in between. CDR3 in DNA: TGCGCCACTGGGGGAGGACACTCCTACGAGCAGTACTTC. It yields the protein CATGGGHSYEQYF.

This clonotype was counted between two and nine times. V and J are TRBV11-2 and TRBJ2-4, with D unresolved. The CDR3 has 14 amino acids. V gave up 3 bases and J gave up 3 bases, with 9 bases separating them. The germline CDR1 and CDR2 sequences are SGHAT and FQNNGV. CDR3 DNA sequence: TGTGCCAGCAGCTTTAGTGACAACAAAAACATTCAGTACTTC. Its translation is CASSFSDNKNIQYF.

The sample holds a few counts of this clonotype. This chain links TRBV28 with TRBJ1-5, with D hard to call. V lost 6 bases and J 5 bases, leaving 8 bases between the germline ends. The CDR3 loop spans 12 amino acids. Germline loops: CDR1 MDHEN, CDR2 SYDVKM. The CDR3 DNA reads as TGTGCCAGCAGGGGGATGGATCAGCCCCAGCATTTT. Translated: CASRGMDQPQHF.

The table lists this clonotype with many counts. The gene calls are TRBV5-1 and TRBJ2-7; D could derive from TRBD1 or TRBD2 (5 bases each). The CDR3 runs to 14 residues. Germline V CDR1 and CDR2: SGHRS, YFSETQ. V was clipped by 3 bases and J by 2 bases, with 12 bases between them. This CDR3 reads CASSSAGTPYEQYF. As DNA, the CDR3 is TGCGCCAGCAGCTCCGCCGGGACGCCCTACGAGCAGTACTTC.

The rearrangement uses TRBV5-1 and TRBJ1-1; the D is unclear. The CDR3 loop spans 16 amino acids. CDR1 and CDR2 from the germline V gene are SGHRS and YFSETQ. V shed 1 base and J shed 0 bases, with 13 bases lying between them. The DNA of the CDR3 is TGCGCCAGCAGCTTGCCAAACGACACCTTGAACACTGAAGCTTTCTTT. It encodes CASSLPNDTLNTEAFF.

This clonotype was seen only a few times. The chain is built from TRBV6-5 and TRBJ1-2; no reliable D call. The CDR3 spans 13 residues. Germline-derived CDR1 and CDR2 are MNHEY and SVGAGI. Trimming stripped 7 bases from V and 4 bases from J, with 13 bases between. The CDR3 is CASTPRGLYGYTF. CDR3 sequence (DNA): TGTGCCAGCACCCCCCGGGGTCTCTATGGCTACACCTTC.

The V call is TRBV29-1, the J call TRBJ2-3; TRBD2 matches 7 bases. The CDR3 consists of 13 residues. With V trimmed by 8 bases and J by 5 bases, 10 bases remained unmatched. Germline lookup yields CDR1 SQVTM and CDR2 ANQGSEA. For the CDR3, the DNA is TGCAGCCTCCGAGGCCCGGGGGGAGATACGCAGTATTTT. Translation: CSLRGPGGDTQYF.

This clonotype has just a few counts. This chain connects TRBV7-9 to TRBJ1-1, with a possible D match to TRBD1 (5 bases). Trimming removed 5 bases from V and 6 bases from J, with 22 bases in between. The CDR3 runs to 16 residues. Germline-derived CDR1 and CDR2 are SEHNR and FQNEAQ (reference sequence). This chain's CDR3 is CASSQIMRGKGPEAFF. CDR3 sequence (DNA): TGTGCCAGCAGCCAAATAATGAGGGGAAAGGGACCTGAAGCTTTCTTT.

The table lists this clonotype with a few counts. The gene calls are TRBV6-2 or TRBV6-3 and TRBJ2-7; D is unresolved. Germline CDR1 MNHEY, CDR2 SVGEGT. CDR3 length equals 14 residues. V gave up 8 bases and J gave up 2 bases, with 16 bases separating them. CDR3 nucleotides: TGTGCCAGCCAAACAGCAGGAGTCACCTACGAGCAGTACTTC. This codes for CASQTAGVTYEQYF.